This T cell receptor beta chain was found in a study of blood T cell repertoires in COVID-19. Study-wide background: The cDNA or gDNA used as material had been derived from T cells, B-cell-depleted T cells, or PBMCs.

This CDR3 spans 12 amino acids. Germline values: CDR1 MNHEY, CDR2 SVGAGI. The V gene lost 7 bases and the J gene lost 9 bases, with 15 bases spanning the gap. Sequencing used immunoSEQ multiplex PCR; TCRdb keeps in-frame clones, though not all of them. This table holds hundreds of thousands of clones, more than 80% found once. Sequenced material: PBMCs or T cells enriched from blood (not recorded which). This receptor was identified in a young man who had recovered from COVID-19. The chain uses TRBV6-5 and TRBJ1-1; D not certain. The CDR3: CASTAGNSKAFF. DNA for the CDR3: TGTGCCAGCACGGCGGGGAATTCGAAAGCTTTCTTT.